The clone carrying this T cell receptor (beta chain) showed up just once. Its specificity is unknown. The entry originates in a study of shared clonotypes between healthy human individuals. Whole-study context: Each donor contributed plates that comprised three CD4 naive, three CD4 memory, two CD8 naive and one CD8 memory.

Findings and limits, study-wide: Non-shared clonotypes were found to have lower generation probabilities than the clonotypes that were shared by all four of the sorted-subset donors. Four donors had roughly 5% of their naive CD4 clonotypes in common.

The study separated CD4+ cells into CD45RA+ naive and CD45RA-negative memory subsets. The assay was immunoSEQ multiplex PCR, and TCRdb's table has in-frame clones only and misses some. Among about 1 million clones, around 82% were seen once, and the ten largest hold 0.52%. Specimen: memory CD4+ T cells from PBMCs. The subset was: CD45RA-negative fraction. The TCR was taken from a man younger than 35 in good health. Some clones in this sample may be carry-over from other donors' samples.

CDR3 residues: CASSLALGVDTQYF. In DNA form, the CDR3 reads TGCGCCAGCAGCTTGGCACTGGGGGTCGATACGCAGTATTTT. V and J are TRBV5-1 and TRBJ2-3; either TRBD1 or TRBD2 may fit D (5 bases each). The CDR3 consists of 14 residues. Per germline, CDR1 SGHRS and CDR2 YFSETQ. V lost 0 bases to trimming and J lost 6 bases, with 11 bases between them.